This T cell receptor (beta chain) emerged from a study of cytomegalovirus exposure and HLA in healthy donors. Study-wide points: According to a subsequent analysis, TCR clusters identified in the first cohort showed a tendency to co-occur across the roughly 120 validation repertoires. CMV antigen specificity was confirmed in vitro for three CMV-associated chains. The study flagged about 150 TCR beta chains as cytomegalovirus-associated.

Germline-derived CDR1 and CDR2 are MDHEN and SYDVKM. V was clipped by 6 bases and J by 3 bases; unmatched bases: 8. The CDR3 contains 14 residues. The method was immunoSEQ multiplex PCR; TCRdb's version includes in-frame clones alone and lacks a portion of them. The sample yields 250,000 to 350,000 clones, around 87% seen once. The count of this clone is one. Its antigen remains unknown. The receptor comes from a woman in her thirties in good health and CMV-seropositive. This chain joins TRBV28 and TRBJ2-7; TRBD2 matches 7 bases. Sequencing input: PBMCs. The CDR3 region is CASRPSGTNYEQYF. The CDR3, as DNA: TGTGCCAGCAGACCCTCCGGGACTAACTACGAGCAGTACTTC.